A selection of T cell receptor beta chains follows, all from one sample in a study of CD8+ T cells in alopecia areata. Sequencing was performed with immunoSEQ multiplex PCR; in TCRdb, only in-frame clones are kept and a portion is missing. The repertoire has about 130,000 clones, roughly 50% of them found once; the top ten carry over 15%. The input for sequencing was CD8+ T cells sorted from blood, taken at week 0. The receptor set was obtained from a human donor with alopecia areata. The CDR3 runs from the conserved cysteine through the conserved F or W. The order of the fields is J gene, V gene, D gene, clone size, CDR3 length, CDR3 DNA, CDR3 protein. D genes are given only for firm matches. The size of a clone is reported for some rows only, either as once, few or many, or as a class for expanded clones.

>TRBJ2-7|TRBV6-6|-|-|15
TGTGCCAGCAGTTACTCTCCAGGCAAAGGCTACGAGCAGTACTTC
CASSYSPGKGYEQYF
>TRBJ2-7|TRBV7-9|-|-|16
TGTGCCAGCAGCTTAGGGGAGGGGGCTCGCCCCTACGAGCAGTACTTC
CASSLGEGARPYEQYF
>TRBJ2-5|TRBV5-4|-|-|13
TGTGCCAGCAGCTTGGACAGTCAAGAGACCCAGTACTTC
CASSLDSQETQYF
>TRBJ2-5|TRBV30|TRBD2|-|14
TGTGCCTGGGACCTTAGCGGGGGGGCGGAGACCCAGTACTTC
CAWDLSGGAETQYF
>TRBJ1-5|TRBV4-1|TRBD1|-|14
TGCGCCAGCAGCCATCGACAGGGTTATCAGCCCCAGCATTTT
CASSHRQGYQPQHF
>TRBJ2-2|TRBV27|-|-|14
TGTGCCAGCAGTTGGGTGCAGGGCCACGGGGAGCTGTTTTTT
CASSWVQGHGELFF
>TRBJ2-3|TRBV13|-|few|11
TGTGCCAGCAGTTCTACAGATACGCAGTATTTT
CASSSTDTQYF
>TRBJ2-3|TRBV7-9|-|few|15
TGTGCCAGCAGCCCTTGGGGCAGGGGGGAAGATACGCAGTATTTT
CASSPWGRGEDTQYF
>TRBJ1-5|TRBV27|TRBD1|-|14
TGTGCCAGCAGTCCGACAGGGCGTAGCCAGCCCCAGCATTTT
CASSPTGRSQPQHF
>TRBJ1-4|TRBV10-3|-|-|18
TGTGCCATCAGTGAGCAAACCTTCAACATTGCAACTAATGAAAAACTGTTTTTT
CAISEQTFNIATNEKLFF
>TRBJ1-6|TRBV19|-|-|13
TGTGCCAGTAAAATGTCCGAAAATTCACCCCTCCACTTT
CASKMSENSPLHF
>TRBJ2-3|TRBV29-1|-|-|17
TGCAGCGCCTCAGGGGTCGAACGCGGGGGAAAGGGAGATACGCAGTATTTT
CSASGVERGGKGDTQYF
>TRBJ2-3|TRBV19|TRBD1|-|15
TGTGCCAGTAGTTGGGACAGTCCTAGCACAGATACGCAGTATTTT
CASSWDSPSTDTQYF
>TRBJ2-1|TRBV11-2|-|-|16
TGTGCCAGCAGCCAGACGGGTAGGGTAGGCTACAATGAGCAGTTCTTC
CASSQTGRVGYNEQFF
>TRBJ2-5|TRBV30|TRBD1|few|13
TGTGCCTGGAGTGTTGACAGGGAGGAGACCCAGTACTTC
CAWSVDREETQYF
>TRBJ2-5|TRBV7-6|-|once|14
TGTGCCAGCAGCCCCCTGGGACTTGGGGAGACCCAGTACTTC
CASSPLGLGETQYF
>TRBJ2-7|TRBV4-1|TRBD1|-|15
TGCGCCAGCAGCCAAGCGTCGGACAGGTTCGACGAGCAGTACTTC
CASSQASDRFDEQYF
>TRBJ2-1|TRBV5-1|-|few|14
TGCGCCAGCAGCCTCGAGGACAGTTACAATGAGCAGTTCTTC
CASSLEDSYNEQFF
>TRBJ1-2|TRBV4-3|-|-|15
TGCGCCAGCAGCCAAGACGGGTGGGAGAACTATGGCTACACCTTC
CASSQDGWENYGYTF
>TRBJ1-1|TRBV9|TRBD1|few|15
TGTGCCAGCAGTCAGGGGGCGGTCATGAACACTGAAGCTTTCTTT
CASSQGAVMNTEAFF
>TRBJ2-2|TRBV7-3|TRBD1|-|14
TGTGCCAGCAGCTTGACAGGGATCGCCGGGGAGCTGTTTTTT
CASSLTGIAGELFF
>TRBJ2-7|TRBV7-9|TRBD1|-|16
TGTGCCAGCAGCGTCGCCCCGACAGGGGGGGGAATGGAGCAGTACTTC
CASSVAPTGGGMEQYF
>TRBJ2-5|TRBV9|-|-|14
TGTGCCAGCAGCTCAGGAGGGGGTCAAGAGACCCAGTACTTC
CASSSGGGQETQYF
>TRBJ2-7|TRBV7-2|-|-|14
TGTGCCAGCAGCCACACTAGCCCCGTCTACGAGCAGTACTTC
CASSHTSPVYEQYF
>TRBJ1-1|TRBV5-6|TRBD1|-|14
TGTGCCAGCAGCGGGGACAGGGGGAACACTGAAGCTTTCTTT
CASSGDRGNTEAFF
>TRBJ2-7|TRBV7-9|-|-|14
TGTGCCAGCAGCCCCCGGGACATCTCCTACGAGCAGTACTTC
CASSPRDISYEQYF
>TRBJ2-7|TRBV4-3|TRBD2|-|15
TGCGCCAGCAGCCAAGCTAGCGGGGGGGCGGACGAGCAGTACTTC
CASSQASGGADEQYF
>TRBJ2-7|TRBV27|-|few|14
TGTGCCAGCAGTTGGACCGGGACCCCTTACGAGCAGTACTTC
CASSWTGTPYEQYF
>TRBJ2-7|TRBV4-2|TRBD1|-|18
TGTGCCAGCAGCCAAGAGTTTTGGGGGTCTCAGGGGGACTACGAGCAGTACTTC
CASSQEFWGSQGDYEQYF
>TRBJ2-7|TRBV15|-|-|12
TGTGCCACCAGCAACTACCGGGGCGAGCAGTACTTC
CATSNYRGEQYF
>TRBJ2-2|TRBV4-2|-|few|15
TGTGCCAGCAGCCAAGAGGGACATCTCACCGGGGAGCTGTTTTTT
CASSQEGHLTGELFF
>TRBJ1-5|TRBV30|-|-|13
TGTGCCTGGAGTGGGAGAGGAAGACAGCCCCAGCATTTT
CAWSGRGRQPQHF
>TRBJ2-5|TRBV5-6|-|few|13
TGTGCCAGCAGCTTGCATCCGAAAGAGACCCAGTACTTC
CASSLHPKETQYF
>TRBJ1-5|TRBV5-6|TRBD1|-|14
TGTGCCAGCAGCGCCGGGACAGGGACGCAGCCCCAGCATTTT
CASSAGTGTQPQHF
>TRBJ1-6|TRBV9|TRBD1|-|15
TGTGCCAGCAGCGCCATGGACAGGGCATTCTCACCCCTCCACTTT
CASSAMDRAFSPLHF
>TRBJ2-7|TRBV25-1|TRBD1|-|15
TGTGCCAGCAGTGAATGGGGACAGGGAACGTACGAGCAGTACTTC
CASSEWGQGTYEQYF
>TRBJ1-1|TRBV13|TRBD1|few|15
TGTGCCAGCAGCCCCCTGACAGGGATGAACACTGAAGCTTTCTTT
CASSPLTGMNTEAFF
>TRBJ2-7|TRBV7-9|-|-|13
TGTGCCAGCAGCTTGCCACTCCTTGGGGAGCAGTACTTC
CASSLPLLGEQYF